The sequence of this TCR beta chain was determined in a study of T cell responses to AZD1222 COVID-19 vaccine. TCRdb keeps only in-frame clones here, not all; method: immunoSEQ multiplex PCR. The table shows over 45,000 clones, with about 89% occurring only once. Per germline, CDR1 SEHNR and CDR2 FQNEAQ (reference sequence). V gave up 1 base and J gave up 4 bases; unmatched junction bases: 8. The CDR3 is made up of 17 amino acids. About this clone: Antigen: not known.

General observations from the study: No repertoire was sampled before or during the peak T cell response, only after it.

The rearrangement uses TRBV7-9 and TRBJ1-5; 9 bases fit TRBD1. The sample was peripheral blood, taken 28 days after the second AZD1222 dose. This TCR was recovered from an adult who received the AZD1222 COVID-19 vaccine. DNA for the CDR3: TGTGCCAGCAGCTTAGGGGCTGGGGGACAGGGAAATCAGCCCCAGCATTTT. This codes for CASSLGAGGQGNQPQHF.